Each of the 26 T cell receptor beta chains below was sequenced from the same sample in a study of OX40 agonist ivuxolimab in advanced cancers. Measured with immunoSEQ multiplex PCR; TCRdb has only the in-frame clones, and not every one. The sample includes 77,000 or so clones, nearly 90% seen only once; the top ten take approximately 10%. Material: CD4+ or CD8+ T cells sorted from blood, obtained in a trial of the OX40 agonist ivuxolimab. The receptors were sampled from an adult with an advanced solid tumor such as melanoma, head and neck, liver or kidney cancer.

This clone was detected only once. The chain couples TRBV28 to TRBJ2-7, with TRBD1 identical over 9 bases. Germline V gene lookup returns CDR1 MDHEN and CDR2 SYDVKM. The J segment lost 3 bases and the V segment lost 3 bases, leaving 15 bases of the junction unmatched. This CDR3 spans 18 amino acids. CDR3 residues: CASSFLTSLQGALYEQYF. The CDR3 DNA is TGTGCCAGCAGTTTCCTGACAAGCCTACAGGGGGCGCTCTACGAGCAGTACTTC.

The rearrangement links TRBV19 to TRBJ2-7; D remains ambiguous. The ends were cut back, 4 bases at V and 4 bases at J, with 14 bases in the middle. This CDR3 is built from 14 residues. Germline CDR1 LNHDA, CDR2 SQIVND (reference sequence). CDR3 loop: CASSTSRPGYEQYF. The CDR3 bases are TGTGCCAGTAGTACCAGTCGACCAGGATACGAGCAGTACTTC.

The CDR3 DNA sequence: TGTGCCAGCAGTTATTCCTCGGGTAGCACAGATACGCAGTATTTT. This gives the protein CASSYSSGSTDTQYF. This chain joins TRBV6-5 and TRBJ2-3; no clear D gene. V lost 3 bases, J lost 0 bases, and 10 bases lay in between. The length of the CDR3 is 15 residues. Germline V gene sequence: CDR1 MNHEY, CDR2 SVGAGI.

This clone has only one observation. J is TRBJ2-7 and V is TRBV28; TRBD1 aligns across 11 bases. V shed 2 bases, J shed 4 bases, and the junction held 4 bases outside the gene matches. The germline V gene has CDR1 MDHEN and CDR2 SYDVKM. This CDR3 is 15 amino acids long. In nucleotides, the CDR3 is TGTGCCAGCAGTTTAGGGACAGGGGGTATATACGAGCAGTACTTC. This translates into CASSLGTGGIYEQYF.

The chain joins TRBV5-4 to TRBJ1-2, with D possibly being TRBD1 (5 bases). CDR3 length: 16 residues. The V end was cut by 3 bases, the J end by 3 bases, with 18 bases between. CDR1 and CDR2 from the germline V gene are SGHNT and YYREEE (reference sequence). CDR3: CASSSAAGTVDYGYTF. CDR3 DNA sequence: TGTGCCAGCAGCTCGGCAGCAGGGACGGTGGACTATGGCTACACCTTC.

CDR3 sequence reads: CASSRGGFSYNEQFF. In DNA, the CDR3 is TGTGCCAGCAGTCGGGGGGGATTCTCCTACAATGAGCAGTTCTTC. The chain has TRBV7-2 and TRBJ2-1; 8 positions agree with TRBD2. V was clipped by 6 bases and J by 0 bases; unmatched bases: 4. Germline CDR1 SGHTA, CDR2 FQGNSA. The CDR3 totals 15 residues. The whole variable domain, remainder taken from reference TRBV7-2 and TRBJ2-1, is GAGVSQSPSNKVTEKGKDVELRCDPISGHTALYWYRQSLGQGLEFLIYFQGNSAPDKSGLPSDRFSAERTGGSVSTLTIQRTQQEDSAVYLCASSRGGFSYNEQFFGPGTRLTVL.

This rearrangement joins TRBV28 to TRBJ2-2, with D uncertain. Trimming stripped 5 bases from V and 2 bases from J, with 9 bases between. The CDR3 covers 14 residues. CDR1 MDHEN and CDR2 SYDVKM come from the germline V gene. CDR3 bases: TGTGCCAGCAGTGTACACAGCAACACCGGGGAGCTGTTTTTT. This translates into CASSVHSNTGELFF.

The chain couples TRBV6-5 to TRBJ1-2; 7 bases line up with TRBD1. The CDR3 sequence is 14 residues long. Germline CDR1 and CDR2: MNHEY and SVGAGI. The J segment lost 0 bases and the V segment lost 7 bases, leaving 5 bases of the junction unmatched. The CDR3 nucleotides are TGTGCCAGCACCCGACAGGGTTCTAACTATGGCTACACCTTC. This codes for CASTRQGSNYGYTF.

The J gene is TRBJ1-2, the V gene TRBV10-1; 7 nucleotides align to TRBD1. Trimming removed 2 bases from V and 5 bases from J; junction bases left unmatched: 8. CDR3 length: 15 residues. The germline CDR1 and CDR2 sequences are WNHNN and SYGVQD (reference sequence). As DNA, the CDR3 is TGCGCCAGCAGTGAGAGCGACAGGGAATTTTATGGCTACACCTTC. Its protein product is CASSESDREFYGYTF.

The rearrangement uses TRBV6-1 and TRBJ2-3; possible D gene TRBD1, 6 bases. This CDR3 has 14 residues. The V and J ends lost 5 bases and 5 bases respectively, with 14 bases between them. Germline values: CDR1 MNHNS, CDR2 SASEGT. For the CDR3, the DNA is TGTGCCAGCAGTACCGGACAGCCTTTAGATACGCAGTATTTT. Amino acid sequence: CASSTGQPLDTQYF.

V and J are TRBV5-1 and TRBJ2-1; D unclear. The germline CDR1 and CDR2 sequences are SGHRS and YFSETQ. The CDR3 totals 14 residues. Trimming shortened V by 0 bases and J by 4 bases, and 8 bases separated the two germline ends. The CDR3 nucleotides are TGCGCCAGCAGCTTGGCCCCCCGTTACAATGAGCAGTTCTTC. Encoded protein: CASSLAPRYNEQFF.

This clone was detected only once. DNA for the CDR3: TGTGCCAGCAGTGAATCTCTGGCAACGCAGTATTTT. This translates into CASSESLATQYF. The V call is TRBV2, the J call TRBJ2-3; D is undetermined. This CDR3 is built from 12 residues. Germline assignment: CDR1 SNHLY and CDR2 FYNNEI. The germline V and J ends were trimmed by 2 bases and 9 bases, with 9 bases remaining between them.

The rearrangement uses TRBV9 and TRBJ2-2, with 7 bases fitting TRBD2. There are 15 residues in the CDR3. Germline V gene lookup returns CDR1 SGDLS and CDR2 YYNGEE. Trimming cost V 4 bases and J 0 bases; bases outside gene matches: 3. The CDR3 sequence: CASSFGLANTGELFF. CDR3 nucleotide sequence: TGTGCCAGCAGCTTCGGACTAGCGAACACCGGGGAGCTGTTTTTT.

The V gene is TRBV7-2, the J gene TRBJ2-7; D perhaps matches TRBD2 (5 bases). Deletions cut 1 base from V and 4 bases from J, with 14 bases between. This CDR3 comprises 15 residues. Germline V gene sequence: CDR1 SGHTA, CDR2 FQGNSA. CDR3 sequence (DNA): TGTGCCAGCAGCTTAGTGGCGAGGGTGGGATACGAGCAGTACTTC. As protein: CASSLVARVGYEQYF.

The chain combines TRBV7-3 with TRBJ2-1, with 10 bases matching TRBD1. Germline trimming cut 4 bases from V and 1 base from J; bases unmatched to any gene: 1. Germline lookup yields CDR1 SGHTA and CDR2 FQGTGA. CDR3 size: 15 residues. The CDR3 protein is CASSSGQGSYNEQFF. In DNA form, the CDR3 reads TGTGCCAGCAGCTCGGGACAGGGGTCCTACAATGAGCAGTTCTTC. Looking up the rest from reference TRBV7-3 and TRBJ2-1 gives the full variable domain: GAGVSQTPSNKVTEKGKYVELRCDPISGHTALYWYRQSLGQGPEFLIYFQGTGAADDSGLPNDRFFAVRPEGSVSTLKIQRTERGDSAVYLCASSSGQGSYNEQFFGPGTRLTVL.

The J gene is TRBJ2-7, the V gene TRBV4-1; 7 nucleotides align to TRBD1. Per germline, CDR1 MGHRA and CDR2 YSYEKL. J gave up 4 bases and V 0 bases, and 6 bases lay outside the gene matches. The CDR3 extends over 15 amino acids. In DNA form, the CDR3 reads TGCGCCAGCAGCCAAGATATCGACAGGGTATACGAGCAGTACTTC. Protein sequence: CASSQDIDRVYEQYF.

The genes are TRBV2 and TRBJ2-5; D possibly uses TRBD1 or TRBD2 (6 bases each). This CDR3 region has 14 residues. Trimming removed 10 bases from V and 3 bases from J, with 18 bases in between. Germline V gene lookup returns CDR1 SNHLY and CDR2 FYNNEI. CDR3 nucleotide sequence: TGTGCCACCCCAGGCGGGAACAGGGAAGAGACCCAGTACTTC. Protein: CATPGGNREETQYF.

CDR3 nucleotides: TGTGCCAGCAGCTTAACTATGAACACCGGGGAGCTGTTTTTT. Amino acid sequence: CASSLTMNTGELFF. This chain links TRBV7-3 with TRBJ2-2, with unresolved D. V lost 0 bases to trimming and J lost 1 base, with 3 bases between them. The length of the CDR3 is 14 residues. Germline-derived CDR1 and CDR2 are SGHTA and FQGTGA.

The CDR3 reads CASSLNRGIYNEQFF. In nucleotides, the CDR3 is TGTGCCAGCAGCTTAAACAGGGGGATTTACAATGAGCAGTTCTTC. The chain links TRBV7-9 to TRBJ2-1; TRBD1 matches 8 bases. The V gene's germline CDR1 is SEHNR and CDR2 FQNEAQ (reference sequence). This CDR3 has 15 amino acids. With 2 bases clipped from V and 4 bases from J, the junction kept 4 bases outside the gene matches.

A single count supports this clone. This chain links TRBV11-2 with TRBJ2-2; a weak D match, TRBD2 (6 bases). Germline V gene data show CDR1 as SGHAT and CDR2 as FQNNGV. The CDR3 runs 14 residues. V dropped 5 bases and J dropped 3 bases, with 10 bases sitting between them. Here the CDR3 DNA reads TGTGCCAGCAGCCTCCGGGAGTACACCGGGGAGCTGTTTTTT. Its protein product is CASSLREYTGELFF. Based on the CDR3 plus reference TRBV11-2 and TRBJ2-2, the full variable domain is EAGVAQSPRYKIIEKRQSVAFWCNPISGHATLYWYQQILGQGPKLLIQFQNNGVVDDSQLPKDRFSAERLKGVDSTLKIQPAKLEDSAVYLCASSLREYTGELFFGEGSRLTVL.

A word on this clone: This specimen includes other DNA sequences encoding the same CDR3. The chain couples TRBV29-1 to TRBJ2-5, with a possible D match to TRBD1 (5 bases). Germline V gene data show CDR1 as SQVTM and CDR2 as ANQGSEA. This CDR3 spans 13 amino acids. V was clipped by 1 base and J by 9 bases, with 15 bases between them. The DNA for the CDR3 is TGCAGCGTTGAAGGGGGCACAAGTGAGTCCCAGTACTTC. This translates into CSVEGGTSESQYF. Full variable domain (rest looked up from reference TRBV29-1 and TRBJ2-5): SAVISQKPSRDICQRGTSLTIQCQVDSQVTMMFWYRQQPGQSLTLIATANQGSEATYESGFVIDKFPISRPNLTFSTLTVSNMSPEDSSIYLCSVEGGTSESQYFGPGTRLLVL.

This chain uses TRBV18 with TRBJ2-3, with 14 nucleotides matching TRBD2. Per germline, CDR1 KGHSH and CDR2 LQKENI. The CDR3 runs 16 residues. The ends lost 3 bases at V and 3 bases at J; junction bases unmatched: 2. The CDR3 reads CASSPGTSGRTDTQYF. The CDR3 nucleotides are TGTGCCAGCTCACCCGGGACTAGCGGGAGAACAGATACGCAGTATTTT.

The chain carries TRBV7-9 and TRBJ1-6, with TRBD1 as a possible D gene (6 bases). Germline loops: CDR1 SEHNR, CDR2 FQNEAQ (reference sequence). The ends were cut back, 5 bases at V and 0 bases at J, with 14 bases in the middle. The CDR3 is 17 amino acids. The CDR3 here is CASSAGTPSSYNSPLHF. CDR3 nucleotides: TGTGCCAGCAGCGCGGGGACACCGAGCTCCTATAATTCACCCCTCCACTTT.

In this sample, this clone turned up a few times. V usage is TRBV5-1 and J usage is TRBJ1-1; no reliable D call. CDR1 and CDR2 (germline): SGHRS, YFSETQ. V was clipped by 6 bases and J by 2 bases, with 11 bases between them. CDR3 length: 13 amino acids. Written as DNA, the CDR3 is TGCGCCAGCAAAGTCGAGGGTAACACTGAAGCTTTCTTT. Amino acids: CASKVEGNTEAFF.

The chain carries TRBV6-1 and TRBJ2-6; no firm D call. Germline CDR1 MNHNS, CDR2 SASEGT. V shed 11 bases and J shed 0 bases, with 8 bases lying between them. This CDR3 has 13 amino acids. CDR3 sequence (DNA): TGTGCCGCCAAGGGCTCTGGGGCCAACGTCCTGACTTTC. Its translation: CAAKGSGANVLTF.

The chain employs TRBV5-1 and TRBJ2-2; D is ambiguous. V dropped 2 bases and J dropped 0 bases, with 11 bases sitting between them. The CDR3 runs 16 residues. Germline CDR1 is SGHRS and CDR2 is YFSETQ. CDR3 residues: CASSLVRDTNTGELFF. The DNA of the CDR3 is TGCGCCAGCAGCTTAGTTAGGGATACGAACACCGGGGAGCTGTTTTTT.